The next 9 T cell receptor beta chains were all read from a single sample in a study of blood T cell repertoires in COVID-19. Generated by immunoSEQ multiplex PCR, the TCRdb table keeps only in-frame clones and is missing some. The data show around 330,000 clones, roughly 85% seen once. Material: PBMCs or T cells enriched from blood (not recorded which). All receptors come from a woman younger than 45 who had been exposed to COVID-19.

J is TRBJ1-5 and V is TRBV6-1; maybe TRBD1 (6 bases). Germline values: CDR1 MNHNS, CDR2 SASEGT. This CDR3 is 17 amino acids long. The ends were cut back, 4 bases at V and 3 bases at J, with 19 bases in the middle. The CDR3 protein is CASSGLGTLVHNQPQHF. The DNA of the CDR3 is TGTGCCAGCAGTGGTCTCGGGACACTGGTTCACAATCAGCCCCAGCATTTT.

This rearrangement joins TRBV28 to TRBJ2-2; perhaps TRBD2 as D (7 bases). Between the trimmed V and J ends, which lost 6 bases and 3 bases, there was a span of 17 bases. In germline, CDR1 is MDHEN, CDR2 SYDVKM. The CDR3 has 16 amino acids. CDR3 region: CASSPPDGGHTGELFF. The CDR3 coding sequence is TGTGCCAGCAGCCCCCCCGACGGGGGGCACACCGGGGAGCTGTTTTTT.

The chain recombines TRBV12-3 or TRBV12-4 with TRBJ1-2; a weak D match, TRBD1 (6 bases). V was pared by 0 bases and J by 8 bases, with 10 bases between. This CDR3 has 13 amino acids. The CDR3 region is CASSLAQGGGYTF. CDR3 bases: TGTGCCAGCAGTTTAGCACAGGGCGGGGGCTACACCTTC.

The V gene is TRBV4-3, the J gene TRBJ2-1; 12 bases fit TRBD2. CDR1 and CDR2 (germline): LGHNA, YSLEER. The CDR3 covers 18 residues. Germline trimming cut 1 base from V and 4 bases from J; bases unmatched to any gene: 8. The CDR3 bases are TGCGCCAGCAGCCAAGGGCTGACTAGCGGGAGTGAATACAATGAGCAGTTCTTC. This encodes CASSQGLTSGSEYNEQFF.

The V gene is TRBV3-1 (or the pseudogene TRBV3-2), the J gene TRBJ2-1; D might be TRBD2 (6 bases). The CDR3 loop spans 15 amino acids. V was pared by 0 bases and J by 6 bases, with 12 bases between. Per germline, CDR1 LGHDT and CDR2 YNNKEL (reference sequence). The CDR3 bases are TGTGCCAGCAGCCAAGATTCGGCGGGGATCAATGAGCAGTTCTTC. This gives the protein CASSQDSAGINEQFF.

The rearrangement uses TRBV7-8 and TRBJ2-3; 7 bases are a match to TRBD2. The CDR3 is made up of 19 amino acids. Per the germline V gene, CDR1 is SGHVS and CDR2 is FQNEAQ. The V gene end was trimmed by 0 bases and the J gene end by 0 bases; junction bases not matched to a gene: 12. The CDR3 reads CASSLARDYHSSSTDTQYF. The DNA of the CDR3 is TGTGCCAGCAGCTTAGCCCGGGACTATCACTCCTCTAGCACAGATACGCAGTATTTT.

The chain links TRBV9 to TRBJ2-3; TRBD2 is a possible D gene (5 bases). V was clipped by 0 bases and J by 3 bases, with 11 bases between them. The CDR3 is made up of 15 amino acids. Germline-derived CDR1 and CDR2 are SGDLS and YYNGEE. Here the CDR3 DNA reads TGTGCCAGCAGCGTAGGAGGGTATAGTACAGATACGCAGTATTTT. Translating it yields CASSVGGYSTDTQYF.

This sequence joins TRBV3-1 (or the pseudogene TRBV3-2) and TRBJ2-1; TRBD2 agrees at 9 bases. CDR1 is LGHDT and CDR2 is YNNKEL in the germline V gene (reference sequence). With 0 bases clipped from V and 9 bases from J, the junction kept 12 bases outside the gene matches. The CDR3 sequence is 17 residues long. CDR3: CASSQESSGRSLGEQFF. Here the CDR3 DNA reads TGTGCCAGCAGCCAAGAAAGCAGCGGGAGGAGTTTAGGTGAGCAGTTCTTC.

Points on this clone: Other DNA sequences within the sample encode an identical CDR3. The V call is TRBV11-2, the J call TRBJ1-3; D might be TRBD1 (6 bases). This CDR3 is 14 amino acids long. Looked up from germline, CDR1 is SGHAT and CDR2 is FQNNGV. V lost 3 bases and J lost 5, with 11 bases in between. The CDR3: CASSLRRGRNTIYF. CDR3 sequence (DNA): TGTGCCAGCAGCTTGCGCAGGGGAAGAAACACCATATATTTT.